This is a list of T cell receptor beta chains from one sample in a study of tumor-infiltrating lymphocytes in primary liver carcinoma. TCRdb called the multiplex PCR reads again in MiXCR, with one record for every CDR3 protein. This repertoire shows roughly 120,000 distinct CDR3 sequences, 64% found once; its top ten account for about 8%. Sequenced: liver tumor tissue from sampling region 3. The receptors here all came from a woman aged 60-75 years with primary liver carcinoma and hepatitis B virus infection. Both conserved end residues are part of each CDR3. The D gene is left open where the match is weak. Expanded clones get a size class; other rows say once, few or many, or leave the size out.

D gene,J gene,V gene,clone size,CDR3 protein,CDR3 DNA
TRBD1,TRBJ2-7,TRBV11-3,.,CVRSLGTGGSLEQYF,TGCGTCAGAAGCTTAGGGACAGGGGGCTCCCTTGAGCAGTACTTC
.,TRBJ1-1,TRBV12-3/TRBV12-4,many,CASSSGRPRTEAFF,TGTGCCAGCAGTTCCGGACGGCCGAGGACTGAAGCTTTCTTT
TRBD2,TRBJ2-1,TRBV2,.,CASSELLAGGNEQFF,TGTGCCAGCAGTGAACTGCTAGCGGGAGGTAATGAGCAGTTCTTC
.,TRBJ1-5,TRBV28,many,CASRGGNQPQHF,TGTGCCAGCAGGGGAGGCAATCAGCCCCAGCATTTT
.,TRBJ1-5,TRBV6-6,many,CASKWDSNQPQHF,TGTGCCAGCAAGTGGGACAGCAATCAGCCCCAGCATTTT
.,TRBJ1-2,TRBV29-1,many,CSANGGPRGNYGYTF,TGCAGCGCCAACGGGGGGCCGCGGGGTAACTATGGCTACACCTTC
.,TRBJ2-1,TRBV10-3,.,CAISEKTTDLEQFF,TGTGCCATCAGTGAGAAGACGACCGACCTGGAGCAGTTCTTC
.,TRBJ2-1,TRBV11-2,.,CASRLEGGGIGEQFF,TGTGCCAGCAGATTAGAGGGAGGAGGTATTGGTGAGCAGTTCTTC
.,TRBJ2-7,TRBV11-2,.,CASSLDGWGREQYF,TGTGCCAGCAGCTTAGATGGTTGGGGGCGCGAGCAGTACTTC
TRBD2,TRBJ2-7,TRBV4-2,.,CASSQWTSGLSYEQYF,TGTGCCAGCAGCCAATGGACTAGCGGTCTATCCTACGAGCAGTACTTC
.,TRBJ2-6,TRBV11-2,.,CASSSVLAPTSGASVLTF,TGTGCCAGCAGCTCAGTACTAGCACCGACCTCCGGGGCCAGCGTCCTGACTTTC
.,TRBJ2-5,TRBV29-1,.,CSAGSSGRGIETHYF,TGCAGCGCGGGTAGCAGTGGAAGGGGTATAGAGACCCATTACTTC
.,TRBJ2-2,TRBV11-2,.,CTSNLGRTGELFF,TGTACCAGCAACTTAGGTAGGACTGGGGAGCTGTTTTTT
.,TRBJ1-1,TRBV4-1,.,CASGQDRGSGSTEAFF,TGCGCCAGCGGCCAAGATAGGGGCAGTGGGAGCACTGAAGCTTTCTTT
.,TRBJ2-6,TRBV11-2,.,CASSLPPGRGVGANVPTF,TGTGCCAGCAGCTTACCTCCCGGTAGGGGAGTTGGGGCCAACGTCCCGACTTTC
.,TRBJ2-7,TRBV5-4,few,CASSLGLGGSYEQYF,TGTGCCAGCAGCTTGGGACTAGGGGGGTCCTACGAGCAGTACTTC
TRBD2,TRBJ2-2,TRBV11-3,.,CASSLERLAGNTGELFF,TGTGCCAGTAGCTTAGAGAGGCTAGCGGGAAACACCGGGGAGCTGTTTTTT
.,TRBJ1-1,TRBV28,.,CASSFGHGGTEVFF,TGTGCCAGCAGTTTCGGCCATGGTGGAACTGAAGTTTTCTTT
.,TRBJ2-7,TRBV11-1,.,CASSFEDSYKQYF,TGTGCCAGCAGCTTCGAGGACAGCTACAAGCAGTACTTC
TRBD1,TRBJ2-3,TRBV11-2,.,CAISLAGQAITDTQYF,TGCGCCATCAGCTTAGCCGGACAGGCGATCACGGATACGCAGTATTTT
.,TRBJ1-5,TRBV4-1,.,CASNQVRGSQPQHF,TGTGCCAGCAACCAAGTGCGGGGAAGTCAGCCCCAGCATTTT
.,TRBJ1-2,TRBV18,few,CASSPKQTERYGYTF,TGTGCCAGCTCACCAAAACAGACCGAGCGTTATGGCTACACCTTC
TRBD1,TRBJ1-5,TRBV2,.,CASRQGAEQHQHF,TGTGCCAGCCGACAGGGGGCTGAGCAGCACCAGCATTTT
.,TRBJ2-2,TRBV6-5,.,CASSCGPSVPGELFF,TGTGCAAGCAGTTGCGGCCCCTCGGTCCCCGGGGAGCTGTTTTTT
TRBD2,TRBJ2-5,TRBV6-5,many,CASSYSFAGGETQYF,TGTGCCAGCAGTTACTCGTTTGCGGGAGGAGAGACCCAGTACTTC
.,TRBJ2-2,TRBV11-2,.,CVSSARQGGTGELFF,TGTGTCAGCAGCGCCCGACAGGGAGGGACCGGGGAACTGTTTTTT
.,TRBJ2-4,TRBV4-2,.,CNSSQPEKNIQYF,TGTAACAGCAGCCAACCGGAAAAAAACATTCAGTACTTC
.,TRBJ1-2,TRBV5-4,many,CASSPDQNYGYTF,TGTGCCAGCAGTCCGGACCAGAACTATGGCTACACCTTC
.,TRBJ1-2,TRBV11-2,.,CASTRSCGRGSGYTF,TGTGCCAGCACACGTTCGTGTGGGCGAGGCAGTGGCTACACCTTC
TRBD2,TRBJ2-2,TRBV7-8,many,CASSAGLAGARGELFF,TGTGCCAGCAGCGCGGGACTAGCGGGGGCCCGGGGGGAGCTGTTTTTT
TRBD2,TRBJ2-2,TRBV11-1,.,CASRGRAGSTNTGELFF,TGTGCCAGCAGGGGAAGAGCGGGATCCACGAACACTGGGGAGCTGTTTTTT
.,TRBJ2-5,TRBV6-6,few,CASRWELTQETQYF,TGTGCCAGCAGGTGGGAATTGACCCAAGAGACCCAGTACTTC
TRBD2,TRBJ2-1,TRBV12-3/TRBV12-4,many,CASSLETSGVYNEQFF,TGTGCCAGCAGTTTAGAGACTAGCGGGGTCTACAATGAGCAGTTCTTC
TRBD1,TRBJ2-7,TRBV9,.,CASSGDPGQGREQYF,TGTGCCAGCAGCGGAGACCCGGGACAGGGGCGCGAGCAGTACTTC
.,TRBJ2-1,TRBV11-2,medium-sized,CASSPRTAYNEQFF,TGTGCCAGCAGCCCTCGGACGGCCTACAATGAGCAGTTCTTC
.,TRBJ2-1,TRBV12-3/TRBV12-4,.,CASSRHHEQLF,TGTGCCAGCAGTCGACATCATGAGCAGTTATTC
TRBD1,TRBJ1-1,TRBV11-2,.,CASSRRDRTNTEALF,TGTGCCAGCAGCCGACGGGACAGAACGAACACTGAAGCTCTCTTC
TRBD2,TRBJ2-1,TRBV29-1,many,CSVEGGRAEKKQFF,TGCAGCGTTGAAGGCGGGAGGGCTGAGAAAAAGCAGTTCTTC
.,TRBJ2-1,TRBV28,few,CASSTTGASSYNEQFF,TGTGCCAGCAGTACGACAGGCGCGAGCTCCTACAATGAGCAGTTCTTC
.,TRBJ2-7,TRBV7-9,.,CASSSLGGATHEQYF,TGTGCCAGCAGCTCTCTAGGAGGGGCTACACACGAGCAGTACTTC
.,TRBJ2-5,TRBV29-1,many,CSAEETGRGETQYF,TGCAGCGCTGAAGAGACAGGGCGGGGAGAGACCCAGTACTTC
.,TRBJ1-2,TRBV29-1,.,CSVGPGGGVSYTF,TGCAGCGTTGGTCCCGGAGGGGGGGTTAGCTACACCTTC
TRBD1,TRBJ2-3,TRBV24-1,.,CATSDRPRTGGRTDMQYF,TGTGCCACCAGTGATCGACCGAGGACAGGGGGGCGCACAGATATGCAGTATTTT
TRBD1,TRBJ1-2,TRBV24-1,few,CAASDSSPRGQFGYTF,TGTGCCGCCAGTGATTCTTCTCCCAGGGGGCAGTTTGGCTACACCTTC